The source of this TCR beta chain is a study of T cells after yellow fever vaccination. The study's findings and limits: A secondary response was less intense yet reached its peak sooner, at day 5 versus 15.

This clonotype has only a few counts. Its antigen is still unknown. TCRdb reprocessed the 5' RACE reads via MiXCR and lists one record per CDR3 protein. Among about 320,000 distinct CDR3 sequences listed, 9.5% to 12% were seen once. The length of the CDR3 is 14 residues. The ends lost 6 bases at V and 5 bases at J; junction bases unmatched: 3. The source of this sequence is a man aged 18 to 30 who received the YFV17D yellow fever vaccine. V usage is TRBV12-3 or TRBV12-4 and J usage is TRBJ2-3, with 12 bases lining up with TRBD2. Sequencing used CD4+ T cells sorted from PBMCs, obtained 45 days after the yellow fever booster vaccination. The CDR3 nucleotides read TGTGCCAGCAGGACTAGCGGGGGTGGAGATACGCAGTATTTT. Translated, it gives CASRTSGGGDTQYF.